These 30 T cell receptor beta chains originate from one sample sequenced in a study of T cell repertoires in cytomegalovirus infection. No antigen has been identified for these receptors. MiXCR was run by TCRdb on the reads, yielding one entry per CDR3 protein. This table holds around 900,000 distinct CDR3 sequences, approximately 31% found once. The sequences come from cultured CD8+ T cells from PBMCs, collected from culture after CMV antigen stimulation. The source of these receptors is a human donor in good health (CMV status not recorded). Some clones in this sample may be carry-over from other donors' samples.

In the case of this clonotype: The junction shows a germline mismatch at one end, possibly a read error. This chain uses TRBV5-1 with TRBJ2-2; D is possibly TRBD1 (5 bases). The CDR3 contains 16 residues. CDR1 is SGHRS, CDR2 YFSETQ, per germline. CDR3 amino acids: CASSLELTVNTGELFF. The CDR3 DNA sequence: TGCGCCAGTAGCTTGGAATTGACAGTAAACACCGGGGAGCTGTTTTTT.

The chain employs TRBV20-1 and TRBJ1-1; 9 bases agree with TRBD1. The CDR3 covers 15 residues. Germline CDR1 DFQATT, CDR2 SNEGSKA (reference sequence). V was clipped by 3 bases and J by 0 bases; unmatched bases: 5. CDR3 protein: CSASSQGAMNTEAFF. The DNA for the CDR3 is TGCAGTGCTAGCTCACAGGGGGCGATGAACACTGAAGCTTTCTTT.

As concerns this clonotype: An end of the junction does not agree with germline; a read error may underlie this. The rearrangement links TRBV4-3 to TRBJ1-6; no firm D call. The CDR3 consists of 13 residues. Looked up from germline, CDR1 is LGHNA and CDR2 is YSLEER. This CDR3 reads CANSQGTALRLHF. CDR3 nucleotides: TGCGCCAACAGCCAAGGTACTGCCCTTCGCCTCCACTTT.

The chain's CDR3 is CASSLERPAGVEQFF. In nucleotides, the CDR3 is TGTGCCAGCAGCTTAGAGAGACCGGCTGGGGTCGAGCAGTTCTTC. The V gene is TRBV7-6, the J gene TRBJ2-1; D unresolved. The CDR3 has 15 amino acids. Trimming took off 1 base at V and 10 bases at J, with 17 bases between the two ends. CDR1 is SGHVS, CDR2 FNYEAQ, per germline.

With regard to this clonotype: Germline and junction disagree at one end, which may indicate a read error. The chain links TRBV4-1 to TRBJ2-3; no reliable D call. Germline V gene sequence: CDR1 MGHRA, CDR2 YSYEKL. The CDR3 has 15 residues. The CDR3 coding sequence is TGTGCCAGCAGCCAAGCCGAGACTAGCACAGATACGCAGTATTTT. This sequence encodes CASSQAETSTDTQYF.

This clonotype was recorded a few times. The J gene is TRBJ2-1, the V gene TRBV10-3; 8 nucleotides match TRBD2. Germline V CDR1 and CDR2: ENHRY, SYGVKD. V lost 4 bases to trimming and J lost 2 bases; unmatched junction nucleotides: 4. The CDR3 runs 15 residues. This CDR3 is CAISGTGGPYNEQFF. Written as DNA, the CDR3 is TGTGCCATCAGTGGAACGGGGGGGCCCTACAATGAGCAGTTCTTC.

As to this clonotype: Sequence at one end of the junction differs from germline and may be a read error. CDR3 DNA sequence: TGTGCTAGCAGCTTAGGGCCTAGCGGGGGGAATGAGCAGTTCTTC. Protein sequence: CASSLGPSGGNEQFF. The chain links TRBV7-7 to TRBJ2-1, with TRBD2 matching over 11 bases. Germline V gives CDR1 SSHAT, CDR2 FNYEAQ (reference sequence). CDR3 size: 15 residues.

This clonotype appeared many times. The V call is TRBV7-9, the J call TRBJ2-2, with D tentatively TRBD2 (5 bases). V lost 3 bases to trimming and J lost 2 bases, with 25 bases between them. CDR3 length: 20 residues. Per germline, CDR1 SEHNR and CDR2 FQNEAQ (reference sequence). For the CDR3, the DNA is TGTGCCAGCAGCTTTCGGGATTTTCTTAAGGGCAGGAGTAACACCGGGGAGCTGTTTTTT. Translation: CASSFRDFLKGRSNTGELFF.

V usage is TRBV29-1 and J usage is TRBJ1-2; D perhaps matches TRBD1 (5 bases). The CDR3 contains 18 residues. Germline values: CDR1 SQVTM, CDR2 ANQGSEA. The V end lost 0 bases, the J end lost 0 bases, and 20 bases lay between the germline ends. CDR3 residues: CSVEDRMKGAKTNYGYTF. CDR3 sequence (DNA): TGCAGCGTTGAAGATCGGATGAAAGGGGCCAAGACTAACTATGGCTACACCTTC.

This chain joins TRBV7-6 and TRBJ1-2; 7 bases are a match to TRBD1. V trimming: 3 bases; J trimming: 2 bases; junction bases outside the gene matches: 6. The CDR3 covers 15 residues. Germline assignment: CDR1 SGHVS and CDR2 FNYEAQ. The DNA of the CDR3 is TGTGCCAGCAGCTTGACAGGGAATCCGAACTATGGCTACACCTTC. It is translated as CASSLTGNPNYGYTF.

This clonotype was seen a handful of times. The chain employs TRBV24-1 and TRBJ1-1; perhaps TRBD1 as D (5 bases). This CDR3 is 13 amino acids long. The germline V gene encodes CDR1 KGHDR and CDR2 SFDVKD. The V end lost 7 bases, the J end lost 11 bases, and 19 bases lay between the germline ends. CDR3 sequence (DNA): TGTGCCACCAGGAGTCCACCGGGACGGGGGGCTTTCTTT. It yields the protein CATRSPPGRGAFF.

This chain links TRBV6-2 or TRBV6-3 with TRBJ2-1; unclear D gene. This CDR3 has 16 residues. Trimming shortened V by 2 bases and J by 5 bases, and 16 bases separated the two germline ends. Germline V gene data show CDR1 as MNHEY and CDR2 as SVGEGT. The CDR3 sequence: CASSYNRSPPHNEQFF. For the CDR3, the DNA is TGTGCCAGCAGTTACAATCGCAGTCCACCCCACAATGAGCAGTTCTTC.

The sample holds many counts of this clonotype. The gene calls are TRBV7-8 and TRBJ2-7; 7 nucleotides line up with TRBD1. Looked up from germline, CDR1 is SGHVS and CDR2 is FQNEAQ. After removal of 1 base from V and 3 bases from J, the junction contained 6 bases not matched to a gene. This CDR3 contains 15 residues. CDR3 sequence reads: CASSLVQDRFYEQYF. The CDR3 DNA follows: TGTGCCAGCAGCTTAGTTCAGGACAGGTTCTACGAGCAGTACTTC.

In this sample, this clonotype turned up a few times. V and J are TRBV7-3 and TRBJ1-4, with D maybe TRBD1 (6 bases). This CDR3 is built from 14 residues. Germline loops: CDR1 SGHTA, CDR2 FQGTGA. V was clipped by 5 bases and J by 8 bases, with 15 bases between them. CDR3 sequence: CASSPDSLMEKLFF. The CDR3 nucleotides are TGTGCCAGCAGCCCGGACAGCCTAATGGAAAAACTGTTTTTT. The full variable domain, rest sourced from reference TRBV7-3 and TRBJ1-4, is GAGVSQTPSNKVTEKGKYVELRCDPISGHTALYWYRQSLGQGPEFLIYFQGTGAADDSGLPNDRFFAVRPEGSVSTLKIQRTERGDSAVYLCASSPDSLMEKLFFGSGTQLSVL.

This clonotype showed up just a few times. The chain employs TRBV10-2 and TRBJ1-1; 7 bases map to TRBD1. After removal of 5 bases from V and 10 bases from J, the junction contained 7 bases not matched to a gene. Germline-derived CDR1 and CDR2 are WSHSY and SAAADI. This CDR3 is 12 amino acids long. This CDR3 is CASSPGDRVAFF. CDR3 DNA: TGCGCCAGCAGTCCCGGCGACAGGGTAGCTTTCTTT.

This clonotype was counted between two and nine times. The CDR3 spells CASSSLPDTSTYEQYV. CDR3 nucleotide sequence: TGTGCCAGCAGTTCCTTACCGGACACCTCGACCTACGAGCAGTACGTC. V usage is TRBV6-6 and J usage is TRBJ2-7, with D possibly TRBD1 on 5 matching bases. The CDR3 is 16 residues long. Trimming removed 4 bases from V and 2 bases from J, with 18 bases in between. CDR1 is MNHNY and CDR2 is SVGAGI in the germline V gene (reference sequence).

This clonotype occurred a few times. The chain combines TRBV6-1 with TRBJ2-7; D is perhaps TRBD1 (5 bases). The CDR3 sequence is 15 residues long. Germline V gives CDR1 MNHNS, CDR2 SASEGT. V was trimmed by 4 bases and J by 0 bases, leaving 13 bases between them. CDR3 in DNA: TGTGCCAGCAGTGGTGCAGGGCCAAGCTCCTACGAGCAGTACTTC. Protein product: CASSGAGPSSYEQYF.

This chain uses TRBV11-2 with TRBJ2-1; 7 positions match TRBD1. Looked up from germline, CDR1 is SGHAT and CDR2 is FQNNGV. V lost 4 bases and J lost 2; bases outside the gene matches: 5. The CDR3 sequence is 15 residues long. CDR3 sequence: CASSWQGDPYNEQFF. The CDR3 DNA sequence: TGTGCCAGCAGCTGGCAGGGGGACCCCTACAATGAGCAGTTCTTC.

This clonotype has at least ten counts. V usage is TRBV7-6 and J usage is TRBJ2-7; D possibly matches TRBD1 or TRBD2 (5 bases each). This CDR3 is 15 amino acids long. Between the trimmed V and J ends, which lost 5 bases and 9 bases, there was a span of 23 bases. Per the germline V gene, CDR1 is SGHVS and CDR2 is FNYEAQ. In nucleotides, the CDR3 is TGTGCCAGCAGCCCTGGGGACCGTACGAGGCACGGGCAGTACGTC. Translated, it gives CASSPGDRTRHGQYV.

The chain combines TRBV6-2 or TRBV6-3 with TRBJ2-6; maybe TRBD2 (5 bases). Looked up from germline, CDR1 is MNHEY and CDR2 is SVGEGT. V lost 8 bases and J lost 0, with 8 bases in between. This CDR3 comprises 14 residues. CDR3 amino acids: CASEGGSGANVLTF. CDR3 bases: TGTGCCAGCGAGGGTGGCTCTGGGGCCAACGTCCTGACTTTC.

This chain joins TRBV2 and TRBJ2-1; D ambiguous. Trimming pared 7 bases from V and 0 bases from J, leaving 13 bases between. The CDR3 extends over 15 amino acids. Germline lookup yields CDR1 SNHLY and CDR2 FYNNEI. The CDR3 coding sequence is TGTGCCAGCATGAAGTGGTTGAGCTCCTACAATGAGCAGTTCTTC. Translating it yields CASMKWLSSYNEQFF.

The CDR3 DNA reads TGTGCCAGCAGTCTGATAGCGGGCCGCTGGAGCACAGATACGCAGTATTTT. This codes for CASSLIAGRWSTDTQYF. The chain links TRBV28 to TRBJ2-3; TRBD2 matches 7 bases. The V gene's germline CDR1 is MDHEN and CDR2 SYDVKM. CDR3 length: 17 residues. V was pared by 5 bases and J by 0 bases, with 11 bases of the junction left unmatched.

This clonotype came up a few times. The CDR3 DNA is TGTGCCAGCAGCCAAGTTGTGGGGGGGACAGATACGCAGTATTTT. The encoded protein is CASSQVVGGTDTQYF. The rearrangement joins TRBV4-2 to TRBJ2-3; 7 bases agree with TRBD2. Germline V CDR1 and CDR2: LGHNA, YNFKEQ. The V and J ends lost 1 base and 3 bases, in that order; junction bases with no gene match: 4. The CDR3 spans 15 residues.

In this sample, this clonotype turned up a few times. The CDR3 reads CASSSRLAGSWEQFF. The CDR3 DNA sequence: TGTGCCAGCAGCTCGCGACTAGCGGGTTCGTGGGAGCAGTTCTTC. The gene calls are TRBV7-2 and TRBJ2-1; 10 bases line up with TRBD2. V lost 4 bases, J lost 10 bases, and 10 bases stayed unmatched. This CDR3 contains 15 residues. Germline CDR1 and CDR2: SGHTA and FQGNSA.

This clonotype was picked up a small number of times. CDR3 bases: TGTGCCAGCAGCCCGTATGGGGGGCTTAACTATGGCTACACCTTC. Encoded protein: CASSPYGGLNYGYTF. This chain connects TRBV5-6 to TRBJ1-2, with TRBD1 as a possible D gene (6 bases). CDR1 and CDR2 (germline): SGHDT, YYEEEE. Trimming left V 4 bases short and J 1 base short, with 14 bases between. The CDR3 totals 15 residues.

J is TRBJ2-2 and V is TRBV7-9; no clear D gene. CDR3 size: 17 residues. Germline V gene lookup returns CDR1 SEHNR and CDR2 FQNEAQ (reference sequence). With 5 bases removed from V and 2 bases from J, the gap between germline ends came to 18 bases. The CDR3 DNA reads as TGTGCCAGCAGCCCACGTGTGGTTGGTAATAACACCGGGGAGCTGTTTTTT. It is translated as CASSPRVVGNNTGELFF.

V is TRBV7-6 and J is TRBJ2-3, with D perhaps TRBD1 (5 bases). The V end lost 5 bases, the J end lost 2 bases, and 17 bases lay between the germline ends. The CDR3 spans 16 residues. Germline CDR1 SGHVS, CDR2 FNYEAQ. The DNA for the CDR3 is TGTGCCAGCAGCCCAAGGGTGGGGCCCTACACAGATACGCAGTATTTT. This translates into CASSPRVGPYTDTQYF.

For this clonotype: This CDR3 fails to terminate in the conserved phenylalanine or tryptophan, so it likely reflects a read error. The DNA for the CDR3 is TGTGCCAGCAGCTTAGACATCCAGAACACTGAAGCTTTCCTT. Its protein product is CASSLDIQNTEAFL. The chain joins TRBV7-2 to TRBJ1-1; D is unclear. The CDR3 has 14 residues. Deletions cut 1 base from V and 1 base from J, with 7 bases between. Germline V gives CDR1 SGHTA, CDR2 FQGNSA.

This clonotype was observed a handful of times. V is TRBV7-9 and J is TRBJ1-1; no definite D call. CDR3 length equals 14 residues. The ends were cut back, 5 bases at V and 5 bases at J, with 15 bases in the middle. The germline V gene has CDR1 SEHNR and CDR2 FQNEAQ (reference sequence). The CDR3 nucleotides are TGTGCCAGCAGCCCCGTTCGGATGGGAACTGAAGCTTTCTTT. Protein sequence: CASSPVRMGTEAFF.

This chain joins TRBV27 and TRBJ1-1; the D gene is possibly TRBD1 (6 bases). The V gene lost 5 bases and the J gene lost 0 bases, with 16 bases spanning the gap. CDR3 length: 16 residues. Germline V CDR1 and CDR2: MNHEY, SMNVEV (reference sequence). In DNA, the CDR3 is TGTGCCAGCAGTCTCGGACAGTACACCATGAACACTGAAGCTTTCTTT. Residues: CASSLGQYTMNTEAFF.